This TCR beta chain originates from a study of cytomegalovirus exposure and HLA in healthy donors (dated by TCRdb to about 2017). About the study as a whole: An earlier analysis of 550 to 700 of the donors reported approximately 300 Gb of sequence data and around 120 million unique TCR beta sequences from 150 million to 200 million T cells. An early release that covered fewer than 800 HLA-typed donors contained approximately 320 gigabases of sequencing data and tens of millions of unique TCR sequences. Of the roughly 390 genotyped donors, approximately 80% were placed in the genetic ancestry cluster associated with self-reported Caucasian donors. The aim of the study was to test whether cataloging public T cell receptors could identify signatures of past pathogen exposure. Using immunosequencing, the study profiled T cell repertoires from around 680 subjects and related those repertoires to cytomegalovirus serostatus. A separate validation cohort of roughly 110 different subjects was used in addition to the approximately 700-subject first cohort. To predict cytomegalovirus infection status, the study combined high-throughput TCR immunosequencing, statistical association of individual TCRs with disease status, and machine learning. In a later analysis, previously published TCR beta repertoires from 500 to 750 donors were re-analyzed and high-resolution HLA genotyping was added so that TCR occurrence patterns could be studied. Rather than drawing on any new phenotypic data, the later analysis identified candidate immune exposures from TCR beta sequences and the way those sequences occurred across donors. An earlier analysis of 500 to 650 of the donors applied high-throughput TCR beta sequencing to assess whether each TCR beta V gene segment acted as functional or pseudogenic. Donor age, sex, ethnicity and CMV serostatus were compiled together with the repertoire data. A later genetic analysis took genome-wide SNP genotypes for about 55% of the 666 donors and used that subset as a discovery cohort. All discovery cohort repertoires had been generated using a single sequencing platform. Both class I and class II loci were covered by HLA typing, at four-digit resolution. The number of donors typed differed by locus, with about 620-630 for A, B, C, DRB1 and DQB1, more than 500 for DQA1, 600 to 610 for DPA1, and over 400 for DPB1. Roughly five DR-DQ haplotypes were treated as single units for association and clustering because of strong linkage in the cohort. Among roughly 370 genotyped donors of the cohort, an average of approximately 250,000 unique TCR beta nucleotide sequences were sequenced per donor, roughly a sixth of them non-productive.

Results and caveats for the whole study, not just this receptor: Correlated functional status among segregating V segments might be attributable to linkage disequilibrium, but an unknown experimental factor could not be ruled out. A later analysis associated 15,000 to 20,000 TCR beta sequences with specific HLA alleles at a false discovery rate of 0.05. It was suggested by the authors that the approach could potentially be generalized to other disease states and immunological phenotypes. When HLA alleles, especially DR and DQ, strongly co-occurred, attributing TCR associations to individual alleles was difficult. According to a later analysis, parvovirus B19, influenza, CMV and Epstein-Barr virus appeared linked to several top co-occurrence clusters. The presence/absence analyses assumed that sequencing depth was roughly uniform across donors, and that assumption may not be true. In this cohort, only TCR beta chains were sequenced, and detectable features were limited by the absence of alpha or paired-chain data. The only immune exposure information available for the cohort was CMV serostatus. Most TCR sequences were observed very rarely across donors, whereas some public TCRs were present in many individuals. Compared with equally common non-associated chains, HLA-associated TCR beta chains in a later analysis were more clonally expanded and had lower generation probabilities. An earlier analysis of around 500 of the donors showed that most TCR beta V segments appeared in productive rearrangements either about 87% or about 30% of the time, which broadly matched IMGT annotations. Because counts were too low, more than 15 rarely observed V segments, including chromosome 9 orphons, were left out of the earlier analysis of roughly 600 of the donors. A later genetic analysis reported fewer N-insertions in productive TCRs among donors in an Asian-associated ancestry cluster than the approximately 700-donor mean. A later analysis found that TCR association rates varied across HLA loci, with DRB1 alleles showing the most associated TCRs and HLA-C alleles the fewest. In vitro tests confirmed that three of the cytomegalovirus-associated TCR beta chains recognize cytomegalovirus antigens. The classifier was reported to diagnose cytomegalovirus status with high specificity and sensitivity in both the original cohort and the validation cohort. According to a later analysis, most CMV-associated TCR beta chains appeared to be HLA-restricted, and the HLA associations seemed to be driven largely by CMV exposure. A further reported finding was that TCR beta sequences accurately predicted the HLA-A and HLA-B alleles for most subjects in the first cohort. In the study, about 150 TCR beta chains were listed as associated with cytomegalovirus. A later genetic analysis associated a missense DCLRE1C variant with V-gene and J-gene trimming of TCR beta chains, and an independent cohort replicated the association. Because HLA typing was missing for some donors at each locus, association tests included only the typed subset. The 87-base-pair reads could not distinguish some IMGT-functional V segments, including TRBV6-2 and TRBV6-3, so those segments were excluded. A cluster of highly shared sequence variants was judged likely to represent a technical artifact of the sequencing pipeline.

Reading from cysteine to phenylalanine, the CDR3 counts 14 amino acids. The read is trimmed to its CDR3 DNA, 42 bases read in frame from base 1. Library construction relied on the immunoSEQ multiplex PCR assay. For the multiplex PCR, a mixture combining 60 forward primers for TCR Vbeta segments and 13 reverse primers for TCR Jbeta segments was used. The CDR3 region of rearranged TCR beta genes was amplified from genomic DNA with a multiplex PCR assay. The Illumina HiSeq System was used to sequence the amplified TCR beta libraries as 87-base-pair reads. Per the original workflow: Across the roughly 670 repertoires, a later analysis counted roughly 77 million unique TCR beta chains, 8.5 million to 12 million of which were shared by at least two donors. Raw reads were error-corrected and collapsed into unique sequences with a nearest-neighbor algorithm that merged closely related sequences to remove PCR and sequencing errors. V, D and J gene segments were assigned by aligning CDR3 sequences to IMGT reference sequences. For a sequence to be retained, a match of at least six nucleotides to both a V gene segment and a J gene segment was required. A rearrangement was called productive if the CDR3 had no stop codons and remained in frame with V and J, and every other rearrangement was called non-productive. CDR3 was defined by IMGT convention, running from the second conserved V-encoded cysteine to the conserved J-encoded phenylalanine. The earlier analysis of approximately 590 of the donors excluded any sequence lacking an unambiguous match to a single V gene segment. An earlier analysis of 587 of the donors called V segments functional above 56.7% productive rearrangements and segregating when the between-donor standard deviation exceeded 5%. A statistical classification framework was built to diagnose cytomegalovirus status from the catalog of TCR beta chain sequences. In a later analysis, V and J genes were assigned by comparing TCR nucleotide sequences against IMGT/GENE-DB human TR gene sequences. Using the TCRdist pipeline, a later analysis assigned CDR3 sequences along with most-parsimonious VDJ recombination scenarios. In a later analysis, each TCR beta chain was defined by its CDR3 amino acid sequence together with its V-gene family, and reads lacking a unique V-gene family were excluded. In a later analysis, 550 to 650 highly shared, low-generation-probability nucleotide sequences were removed to address suspected cross-contamination and a sequencing artifact. In a later analysis, a clonal expansion index was calculated for each public chain from normalized within-repertoire ranks of inferred template counts. In a later analysis, generation probabilities were computed using a VDJ recombination model fitted to out-of-frame rearrangements, and the results were checked against IGoR. In a later analysis, TCR-TCR, TCR-HLA and TCR-CMV co-occurrence was scored with hypergeometric tests, and a repertoire-size bias correction was applied to TCR pairs. In a later analysis, false discovery rates were estimated by permuting HLA or CMV assignments 20 times. In a later analysis, co-occurring TCRs were grouped with DBSCAN, and TCRdist sequence similarity was added when clustering was performed within HLA-allele-positive subsets. Repertoires with fewer than 30,000 or more than 120,000 public chains, plus five repertoires with anomalous nucleotide sharing, were excluded from co-occurrence clustering. TCRdb's version of the immuneACCESS table is confined to in-frame rearrangements and falls short of the full clone set. An unresolved V gene accounts for under half of the shortfall where checked; the remainder is of unknown origin. D and trimming come from the DNA, and the V and J calls and clone size come from that table. In this sample the table shows 150,000 or so clones, 70% to 80% of which occur a single time. The ten top clones hold roughly 2% of the sample.

The cohort comprised 670 or so healthy bone marrow donors. Cohort members were all nominally healthy when sampled, although unrecorded immune exposures were likely present. The donor tested CMV seropositive, placing the donor among the 310 or so seropositive members of the cohort. A peripheral blood sample was provided by each donor, and peripheral blood mononuclear cells were used for TCR beta sequencing. The Qiagen DNeasy Blood Extraction Kit was used to extract genomic DNA from the blood cell samples. Details on this clone: Its antigen is still unknown. No clone much larger than this one lies a single base away; base qualities are absent.

This TCR derives from a man over 45 in good health and CMV-seropositive. The material sequenced was PBMCs. The sequence joins TRBV21-1 to TRBJ1-5; the D segment call TRBD1 is taken from the table without a DNA check. TRBV21-1 has pseudogene status. The CDR3 protein sequence reads: CASSKARGCQPQHF. The DNA sequence follows: TGTGCCAGCAGCAAAGCCAGGGGTTGCCAGCCCCAGCATTTT.